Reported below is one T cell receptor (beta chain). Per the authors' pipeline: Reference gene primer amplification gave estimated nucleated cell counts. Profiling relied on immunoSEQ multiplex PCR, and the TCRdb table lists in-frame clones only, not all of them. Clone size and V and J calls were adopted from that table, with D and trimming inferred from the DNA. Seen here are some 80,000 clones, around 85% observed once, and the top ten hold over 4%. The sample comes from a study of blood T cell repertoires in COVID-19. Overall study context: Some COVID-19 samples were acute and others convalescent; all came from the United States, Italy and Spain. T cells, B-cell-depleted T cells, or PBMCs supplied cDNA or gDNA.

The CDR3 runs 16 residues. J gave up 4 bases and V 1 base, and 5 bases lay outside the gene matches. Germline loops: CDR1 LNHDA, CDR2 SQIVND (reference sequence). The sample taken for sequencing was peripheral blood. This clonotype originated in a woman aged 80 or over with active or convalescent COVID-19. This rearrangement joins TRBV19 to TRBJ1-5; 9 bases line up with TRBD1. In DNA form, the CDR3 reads TGTGCCAGTAGTATAGGAGCCGGGACAGGGAATCAGCCCCAGCATTTT. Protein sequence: CASSIGAGTGNQPQHF.